Each of the 11 T cell receptor beta chains below was sequenced from the same sample in a study of regulatory T cells in long-lasting Graves disease. Regarding time point: persistent/refractory GD, antithyroid drugs over 5 years with positive TRAb. RNA extracted from PBMCs served as the sequencing template. Assembly of TCR beta libraries relied on iRepertoire HTBI primers together with Arm-PCR of CDR3 regions. TCRdb ran MiXCR on the multiplex PCR reads and lists one entry per CDR3 protein. The table includes approximately 350,000 distinct CDR3 sequences, 20% to 25% detected once. The material was peripheral blood mononuclear cells (PBMCs), obtained when the disease was refractory, from a patient treated with antithyroid drugs. These receptors were obtained from a woman aged 40 to 50 with Graves disease.

Here the CDR3 DNA reads TGCGCCAGCAGAAGGGCCCCTGGAAACACCATATATTTT. Protein: CASRRAPGNTIYF. V usage is TRBV5-1 and J usage is TRBJ1-3; D remains unclear. Germline V gene lookup returns CDR1 SGHRS and CDR2 YFSETQ. V shed 5 bases and J shed 2 bases, with 8 bases lying between them. This CDR3 spans 13 amino acids.

The rearrangement uses TRBV28 and TRBJ2-3; 7 nucleotides agree with TRBD1. Germline V CDR1 and CDR2: MDHEN, SYDVKM. Trimming at V came to 5 bases and at J to 2 bases, leaving 13 bases not matched to a gene. This CDR3 is built from 17 residues. The CDR3 sequence is CASSPTLRTGDTDTQYF. In DNA, the CDR3 is TGTGCCAGCAGTCCTACCTTACGAACAGGGGACACAGATACGCAGTATTTT.

In this sample, this clonotype turned up a few times. A junction end diverges from the germline sequence, so it may reflect a read error. This chain joins TRBV5-1 and TRBJ2-2; no clear D. The CDR3 is made up of 13 amino acids. Germline CDR1 and CDR2: SGHRS and YFSETQ. CDR3 nucleotide sequence: TGTGCCAGCAGCTTGAATGCTGTCGGGGAGCTGTTTTTT. Translated, it gives CASSLNAVGELFF.

The V and J genes are TRBV11-2 and TRBJ1-3; TRBD1 is a possible D gene (5 bases). CDR3 length: 18 amino acids. Germline V gene sequence: CDR1 SGHAT, CDR2 FQNNGV. Trimming shortened V by 0 bases and J by 0 bases, and 15 bases separated the two germline ends. The CDR3 coding sequence is TGTGCCAGCAGCTTAGAGGGGGTTGTGTCGCGCTCTGGAAACACCATATATTTT. The encoded protein is CASSLEGVVSRSGNTIYF.

This clonotype was counted ten times or more. The V and J genes are TRBV28 and TRBJ2-1; TRBD2 aligns across 12 bases. The junction had 11 bases not matched to a gene; V was cut back by 5 bases and J by 0 bases. Looked up from germline, CDR1 is MDHEN and CDR2 is SYDVKM. The CDR3 sequence is 19 residues long. In DNA form, the CDR3 reads TGTGCCAGCAGTCTCTCTGGACTAGCGGGGATTAGCTCCTACAATGAGCAGTTCTTC. It codes for CASSLSGLAGISSYNEQFF.

This clonotype was recorded a few times. J is TRBJ2-1 and V is TRBV5-5; tentatively, D is TRBD2 (6 bases). CDR1 and CDR2 from the germline V gene are SGHKS and YYEKEE (reference sequence). Trimming removed 4 bases from V and 6 bases from J, with 11 bases in between. This CDR3 region has 13 residues. CDR3 nucleotide sequence: TGTGCCAGCAGCCCCGGGACTTTCAATGAGCAGTTCTTC. It encodes CASSPGTFNEQFF.

Only a few counts were recorded for this clonotype. J is TRBJ2-1 and V is TRBV10-2; 12 bases are a match to TRBD2. Germline V gene lookup returns CDR1 WSHSY and CDR2 SAAADI. This CDR3 comprises 16 residues. Germline trimming cut 6 bases from V and 4 bases from J; bases unmatched to any gene: 7. CDR3 loop: CASSKGLAGSYNEQFF. The CDR3 bases are TGCGCCAGCAGCAAGGGACTAGCGGGTTCTTACAATGAGCAGTTCTTC.

Note on this clonotype: Just one base apart from a much larger clone, this may be a read error. The CDR3 end shows no conserved phenylalanine or tryptophan, and so a read error is likely. This rearrangement joins TRBV6-1 to TRBJ2-2, with 7 bases fitting TRBD2. The ends lost 6 bases at V and 5 bases at J; junction bases unmatched: 6. CDR3 length equals 14 residues. In germline, CDR1 is MNHNS, CDR2 SASEGT. CDR3: CASSEREMTGELFL. Written as DNA, the CDR3 is TGTGCCAGCAGCGAGCGGGAAATGACCGGGGAGCTGTTTTTG.

A few counts support this clonotype. Here the CDR3 reads CASSLSRVSYEQYF. DNA of the CDR3: TGTGCCAGCAGTTTATCACGGGTCTCCTACGAGCAGTACTTC. J is TRBJ2-7 and V is TRBV27, with D unclear. The germline V and J ends were trimmed by 0 bases and 0 bases, with 6 bases remaining between them. CDR3 length equals 14 residues. From germline, CDR1 is MNHEY and CDR2 SMNVEV (reference sequence).

This rearrangement joins TRBV10-1 to TRBJ2-7, with 8 bases lining up with TRBD2. From germline, CDR1 is WNHNN and CDR2 SYGVQD (reference sequence). CDR3 length equals 15 residues. Trimming removed 4 bases from V and 2 bases from J; junction bases left unmatched: 7. CDR3 bases: TGCGCCAGCAGTGCTAATGCGGGAGGACCCTACGAGCAGTACTTC. Translated, it gives CASSANAGGPYEQYF.

In the case of this clonotype: The junction and the germline gene differ at one end; a read error may be behind it. The chain couples TRBV5-6 to TRBJ1-1; maybe TRBD1 (5 bases). The CDR3 totals 12 residues. Germline CDR1 is SGHDT and CDR2 is YYEEEE. Here the CDR3 reads CASSLADTGAFF. CDR3 nucleotide sequence: TGTGCCAGCAGCTTGGCGGACACTGGAGCTTTCTTT.